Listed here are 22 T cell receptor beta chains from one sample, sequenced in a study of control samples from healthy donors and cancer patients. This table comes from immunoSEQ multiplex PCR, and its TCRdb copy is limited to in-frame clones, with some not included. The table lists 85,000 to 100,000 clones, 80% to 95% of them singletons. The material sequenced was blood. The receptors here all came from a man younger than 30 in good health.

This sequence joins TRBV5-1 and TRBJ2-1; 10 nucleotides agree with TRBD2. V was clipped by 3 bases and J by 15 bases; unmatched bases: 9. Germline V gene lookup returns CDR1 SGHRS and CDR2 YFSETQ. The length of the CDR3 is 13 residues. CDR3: CASSSPPSGSGFF. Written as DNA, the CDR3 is TGCGCCAGCAGCTCACCACCTAGCGGGAGTGGGTTCTTC.

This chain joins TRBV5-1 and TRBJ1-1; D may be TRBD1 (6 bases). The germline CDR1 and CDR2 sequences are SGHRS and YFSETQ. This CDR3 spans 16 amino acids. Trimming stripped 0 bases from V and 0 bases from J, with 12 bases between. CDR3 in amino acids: CASSLASRTVNTEAFF. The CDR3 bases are TGCGCCAGCAGCTTGGCCTCAAGGACAGTGAACACTGAAGCTTTCTTT.

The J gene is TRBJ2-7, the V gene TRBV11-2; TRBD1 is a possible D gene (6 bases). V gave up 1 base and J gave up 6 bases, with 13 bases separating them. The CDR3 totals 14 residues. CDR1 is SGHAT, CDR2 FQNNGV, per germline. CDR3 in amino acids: CASSLGSTGREQYF. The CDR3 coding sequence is TGTGCCAGCAGCTTAGGATCGACAGGCCGCGAGCAGTACTTC.

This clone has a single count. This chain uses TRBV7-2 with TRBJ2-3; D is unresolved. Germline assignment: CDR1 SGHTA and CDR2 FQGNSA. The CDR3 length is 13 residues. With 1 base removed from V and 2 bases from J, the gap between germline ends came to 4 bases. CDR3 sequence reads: CASSLVLTDTQYF. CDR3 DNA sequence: TGTGCCAGCAGCTTAGTCCTCACAGATACGCAGTATTTT. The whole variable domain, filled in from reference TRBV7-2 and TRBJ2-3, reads GAGVSQSPSNKVTEKGKDVELRCDPISGHTALYWYRQSLGQGLEFLIYFQGNSAPDKSGLPSDRFSAERTGGSVSTLTIQRTQQEDSAVYLCASSLVLTDTQYFGPGTRLTVL.

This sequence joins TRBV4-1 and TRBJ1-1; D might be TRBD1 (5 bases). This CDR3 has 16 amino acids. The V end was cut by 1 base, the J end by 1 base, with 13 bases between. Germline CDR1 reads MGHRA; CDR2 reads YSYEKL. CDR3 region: CASSQAKGLRNTEAFF. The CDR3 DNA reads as TGCGCCAGCAGCCAAGCCAAGGGACTGAGGAACACTGAAGCTTTCTTT.

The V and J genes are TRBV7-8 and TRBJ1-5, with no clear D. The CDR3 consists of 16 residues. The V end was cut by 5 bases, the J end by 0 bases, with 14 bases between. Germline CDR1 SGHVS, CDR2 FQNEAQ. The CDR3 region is CASSVDGIYSNQPQHF. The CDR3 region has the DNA TGTGCCAGCAGCGTCGACGGAATTTATAGCAATCAGCCCCAGCATTTT. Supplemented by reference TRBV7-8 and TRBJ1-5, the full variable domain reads GAGVSQSPRYKVAKRGQDVALRCDPISGHVSLFWYQQALGQGPEFLTYFQNEAQLDKSGLPSDRFFAERPEGSVSTLKIQRTQQEDSAVYLCASSVDGIYSNQPQHFGDGTRLSIL.

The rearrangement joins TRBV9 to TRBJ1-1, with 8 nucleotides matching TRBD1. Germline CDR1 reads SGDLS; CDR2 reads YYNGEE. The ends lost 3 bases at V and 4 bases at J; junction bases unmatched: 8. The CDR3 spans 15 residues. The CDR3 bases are TGTGCCAGCAGCGATCACAGGGGGGTCGCCACTGAAGCTTTCTTT. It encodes CASSDHRGVATEAFF.

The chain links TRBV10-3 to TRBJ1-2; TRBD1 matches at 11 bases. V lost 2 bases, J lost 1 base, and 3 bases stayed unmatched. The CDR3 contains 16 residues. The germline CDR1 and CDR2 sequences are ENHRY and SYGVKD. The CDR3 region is CAISEAGTGGNYGYTF. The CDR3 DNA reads TGTGCCATCAGTGAGGCCGGGACAGGGGGTAACTATGGCTACACCTTC.

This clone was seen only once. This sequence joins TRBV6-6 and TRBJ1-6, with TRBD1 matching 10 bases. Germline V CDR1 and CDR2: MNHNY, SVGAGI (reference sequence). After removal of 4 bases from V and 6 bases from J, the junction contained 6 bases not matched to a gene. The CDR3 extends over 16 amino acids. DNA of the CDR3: TGTGCCAGCAGTTCGCCACGGGACAGGGGTAATTCACCCCTCCACTTT. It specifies CASSSPRDRGNSPLHF.

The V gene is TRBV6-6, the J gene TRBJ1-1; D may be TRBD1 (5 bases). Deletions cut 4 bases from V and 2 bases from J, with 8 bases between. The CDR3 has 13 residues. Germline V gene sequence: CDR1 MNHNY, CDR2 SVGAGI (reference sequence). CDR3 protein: CASSSDRNTEAFF. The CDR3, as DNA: TGTGCCAGCAGTTCTGACAGAAACACTGAAGCTTTCTTT.

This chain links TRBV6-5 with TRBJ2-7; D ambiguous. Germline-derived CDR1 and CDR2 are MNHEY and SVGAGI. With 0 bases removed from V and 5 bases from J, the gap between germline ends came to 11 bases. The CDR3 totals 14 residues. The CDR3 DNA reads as TGTGCCAGCAGTTACTCGAAGGTTGGCAACGAGCAGTACTTC. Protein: CASSYSKVGNEQYF.

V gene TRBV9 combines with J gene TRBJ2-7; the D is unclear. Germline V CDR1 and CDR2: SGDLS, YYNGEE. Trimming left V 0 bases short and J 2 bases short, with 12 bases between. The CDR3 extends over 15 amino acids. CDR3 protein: CASSVAAASAYEQYF. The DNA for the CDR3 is TGTGCCAGCAGCGTAGCAGCTGCTTCCGCCTACGAGCAGTACTTC.

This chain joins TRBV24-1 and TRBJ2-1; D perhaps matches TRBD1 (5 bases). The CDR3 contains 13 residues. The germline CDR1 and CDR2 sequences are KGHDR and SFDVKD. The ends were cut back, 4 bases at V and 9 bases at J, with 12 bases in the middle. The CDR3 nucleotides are TGTGCCACCAGTGAGACCAGGGCCGGTGAGCAGTTCTTC. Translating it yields CATSETRAGEQFF.

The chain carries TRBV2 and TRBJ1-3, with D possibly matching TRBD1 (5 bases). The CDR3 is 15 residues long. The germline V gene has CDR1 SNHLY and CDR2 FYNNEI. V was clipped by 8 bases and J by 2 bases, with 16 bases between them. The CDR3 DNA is TGTGCCAGCCTAGGTGGGCCGGGGGCTGGAAACACCATATATTTT. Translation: CASLGGPGAGNTIYF.

Here the CDR3 DNA reads TGTGCCAGCAGCCGGGCCTTTAGCTACGAGCAGTACTTC. This translates into CASSRAFSYEQYF. V and J are TRBV7-9 and TRBJ2-7; unclear D gene. This CDR3 has 13 amino acids. The germline gives CDR1 SEHNR, CDR2 FQNEAQ (reference sequence). Trimming removed 5 bases at V and 3 bases at J, with 11 bases between.

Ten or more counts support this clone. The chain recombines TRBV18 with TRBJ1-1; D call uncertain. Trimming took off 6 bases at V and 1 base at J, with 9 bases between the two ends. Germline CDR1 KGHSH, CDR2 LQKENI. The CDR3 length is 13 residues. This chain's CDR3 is CASSGASNTEAFF. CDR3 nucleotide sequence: TGTGCCAGCTCGGGAGCTTCGAACACTGAAGCTTTCTTT.

CDR3 residues: CAWSGGGRAHYGYTF. The CDR3 DNA reads as TGTGCCTGGAGTGGGGGAGGGAGAGCTCACTATGGCTACACCTTC. The genes are TRBV30 and TRBJ1-2; D gene uncertain. Germline assignment: CDR1 GTSNPN and CDR2 SVGIG (reference sequence). Trimming took 1 base from V and 3 from J, leaving 15 bases between them. CDR3 length equals 15 residues.

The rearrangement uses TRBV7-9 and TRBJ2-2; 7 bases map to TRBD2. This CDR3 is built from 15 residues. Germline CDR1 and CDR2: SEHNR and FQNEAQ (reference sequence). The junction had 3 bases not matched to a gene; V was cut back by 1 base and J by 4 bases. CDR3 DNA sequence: TGTGCCAGCAGCTTAGAGCTAGCGGTCACCGGGGAGCTGTTTTTT. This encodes CASSLELAVTGELFF.

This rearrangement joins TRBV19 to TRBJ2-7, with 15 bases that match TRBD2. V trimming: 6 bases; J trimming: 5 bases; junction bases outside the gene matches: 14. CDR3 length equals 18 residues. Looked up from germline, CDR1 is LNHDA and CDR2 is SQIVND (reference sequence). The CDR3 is CASSGLAGGPHMRNEQYF. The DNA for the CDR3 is TGTGCCAGTAGCGGACTAGCGGGAGGGCCTCACATGAGGAACGAGCAGTACTTC.

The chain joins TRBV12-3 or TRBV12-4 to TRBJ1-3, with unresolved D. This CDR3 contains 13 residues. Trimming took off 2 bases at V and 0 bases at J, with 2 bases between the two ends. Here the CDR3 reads CASSLSSGNTIYF. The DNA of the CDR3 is TGTGCCAGCAGTTTATCCTCTGGAAACACCATATATTTT.

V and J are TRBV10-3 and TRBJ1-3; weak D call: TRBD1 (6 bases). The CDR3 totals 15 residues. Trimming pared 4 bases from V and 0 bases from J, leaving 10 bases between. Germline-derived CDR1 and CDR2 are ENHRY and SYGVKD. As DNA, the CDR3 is TGTGCCATCAGTGGGGGGGCACGCTCTGGAAACACCATATATTTT. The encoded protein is CAISGGARSGNTIYF.

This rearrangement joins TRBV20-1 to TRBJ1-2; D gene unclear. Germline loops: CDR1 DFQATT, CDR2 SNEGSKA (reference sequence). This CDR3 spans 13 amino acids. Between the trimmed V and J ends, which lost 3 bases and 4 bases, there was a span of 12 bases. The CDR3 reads CSASQAGFYGYTF. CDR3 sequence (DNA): TGCAGTGCTAGTCAGGCAGGCTTCTATGGCTACACCTTC.